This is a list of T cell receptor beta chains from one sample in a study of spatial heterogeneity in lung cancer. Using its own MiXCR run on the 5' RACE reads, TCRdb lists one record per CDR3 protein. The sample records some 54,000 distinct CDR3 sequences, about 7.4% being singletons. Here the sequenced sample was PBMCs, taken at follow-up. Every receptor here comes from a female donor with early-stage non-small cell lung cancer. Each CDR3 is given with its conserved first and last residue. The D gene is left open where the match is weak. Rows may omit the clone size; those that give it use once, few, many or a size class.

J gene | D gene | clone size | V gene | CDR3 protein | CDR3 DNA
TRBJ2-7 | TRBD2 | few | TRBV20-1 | CSARALADHEQYF | TGCAGTGCTAGAGCCCTAGCGGACCACGAGCAGTACTTC
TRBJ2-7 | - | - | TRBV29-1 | CSTNRDLNPSYEQYF | TGCAGCACCAACAGGGACCTAAATCCCTCCTACGAGCAGTACTTC
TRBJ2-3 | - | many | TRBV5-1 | CASSPAKPTDTQYF | TGCGCCAGCAGCCCGGCCAAACCCACAGATACGCAGTATTTT
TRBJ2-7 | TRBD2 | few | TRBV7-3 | CASSPGRGSYEQYF | TGTGCCAGCAGCCCGGGGCGGGGGTCCTACGAGCAGTACTTC
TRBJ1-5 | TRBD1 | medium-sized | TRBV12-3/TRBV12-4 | CASSFTGGGQPQHF | TGTGCCAGCAGTTTCACAGGGGGTGGACAGCCCCAGCATTTT
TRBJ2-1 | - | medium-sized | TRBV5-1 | CASSLGSSSTYNEQFF | TGCGCCAGCAGCTTGGGGTCTAGCAGCACTTACAATGAGCAGTTCTTC
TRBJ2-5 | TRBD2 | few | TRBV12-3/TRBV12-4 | CASGRLAGDQETQYF | TGTGCCAGCGGTCGACTAGCGGGGGACCAAGAGACCCAGTACTTC
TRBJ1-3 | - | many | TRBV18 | CASSPDGISGNTIYF | TGTGCCAGCTCACCGGACGGGATCTCTGGAAACACCATATATTTT
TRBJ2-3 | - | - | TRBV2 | CASSAAPDTQYF | TGTGCCAGCAGCGCTGCACCAGATACGCAGTATTTT
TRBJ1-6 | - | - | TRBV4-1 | CASSQEGRNSPLHF | TGCGCCAGCAGCCAAGAAGGCAGAAATTCACCCCTCCACTTT
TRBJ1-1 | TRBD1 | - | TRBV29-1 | CSVTHSGGTEAFF | TGCAGCGTTACCCATTCAGGGGGGACTGAAGCTTTCTTT
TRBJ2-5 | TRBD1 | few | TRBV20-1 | CSARNGDRTTPETQYF | TGCAGTGCTAGAAATGGGGACAGGACAACCCCGGAGACCCAGTACTTC
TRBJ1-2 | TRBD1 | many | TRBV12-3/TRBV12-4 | CASSQRQGTDGYTF | TGTGCCAGCAGCCAAAGACAGGGGACGGATGGCTACACCTTC
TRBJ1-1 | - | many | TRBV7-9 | CASSLEIGLGAFF | TGTGCCAGCAGCTTAGAAATCGGCCTTGGAGCTTTCTTT
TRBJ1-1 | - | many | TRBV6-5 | CASSYHWRGMNTEAFF | TGTGCCAGCAGTTACCATTGGCGGGGGATGAACACTGAAGCTTTCTTT
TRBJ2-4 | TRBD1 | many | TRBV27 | CASTLDRTSGNIQYF | TGTGCCAGCACTCTGGACAGGACCTCCGGAAACATTCAGTACTTC
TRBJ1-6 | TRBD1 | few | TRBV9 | CASSVGGQANSPLHF | TGTGCCAGCAGCGTAGGGGGACAGGCAAATTCACCCCTCCACTTT
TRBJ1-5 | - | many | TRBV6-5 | CASSYSRGSNQPQHF | TGTGCCAGCAGTTACTCGAGGGGGTCTAATCAGCCCCAGCATTTT
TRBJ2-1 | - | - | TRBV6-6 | CTTGERVYNEQFF | TGTACCACCGGCGAGAGGGTTTACAATGAGCAGTTCTTC
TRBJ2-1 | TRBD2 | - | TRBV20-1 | CSASHQGTRGSDEQFF | TGCAGTGCTAGTCACCAAGGGACTAGAGGTTCGGATGAGCAGTTCTTC
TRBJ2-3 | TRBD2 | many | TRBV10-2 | CASTVAGGTDTQYF | TGCGCCAGCACCGTAGCGGGGGGCACAGATACGCAGTATTTT
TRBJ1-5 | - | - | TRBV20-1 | CSARDKAGSWNQPQHF | TGCAGTGCTAGAGATAAGGCCGGGAGTTGGAATCAGCCCCAGCATTTT
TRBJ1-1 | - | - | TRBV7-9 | CASSDMTVNTEAFF | TGTGCCAGCAGCGATATGACAGTGAACACTGAAGCTTTCTTT
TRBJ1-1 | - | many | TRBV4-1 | CASSQVAPYRDQEAFF | TGCGCCAGCAGCCAAGTGGCGCCCTATAGGGACCAAGAAGCTTTCTTT
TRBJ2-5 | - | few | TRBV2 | CASKTREHETQYF | TGTGCCAGCAAGACTAGGGAGCATGAGACCCAGTACTTC
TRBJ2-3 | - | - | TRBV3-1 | CASSRRGSIADTQYF | TGTGCCAGCAGCCGAAGGGGGTCTATCGCAGATACGCAGTATTTT
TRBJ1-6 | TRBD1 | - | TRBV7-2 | CASRHRQGEESSPLHF | TGTGCCAGCAGACACAGACAGGGGGAAGAAAGTTCACCCCTCCACTTT
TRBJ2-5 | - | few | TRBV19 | CASSIPSVQETQYF | TGTGCCAGTAGTATTCCGTCCGTACAAGAGACCCAGTACTTC
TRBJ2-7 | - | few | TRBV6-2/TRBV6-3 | CASSFPGESYEQYF | TGTGCCAGCAGTTTCCCGGGGGAGTCCTACGAGCAGTACTTC
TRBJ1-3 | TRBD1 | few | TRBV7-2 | CASSLGGTGGGNTIYF | TGTGCCAGCAGCTTAGGTGGGACAGGGGGAGGAAACACCATATATTTT
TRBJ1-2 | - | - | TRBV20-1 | CSAPGSSNYGYTF | TGCAGTGCTCCAGGATCGTCGAACTATGGCTACACCTTC
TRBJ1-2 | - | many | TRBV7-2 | CASQGEKVRSYGYTF | TGTGCCAGCCAAGGGGAAAAGGTGCGGAGCTATGGCTACACCTTC
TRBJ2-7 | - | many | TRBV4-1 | CASSQGGVRSAEQYF | TGCGCCAGCAGCCAAGGAGGGGTAAGGAGCGCCGAGCAGTACTTC
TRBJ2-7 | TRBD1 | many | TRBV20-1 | CSARDRTKGGESYEQYF | TGCAGTGCTAGAGATAGAACGAAAGGGGGCGAGTCCTACGAGCAGTACTTC
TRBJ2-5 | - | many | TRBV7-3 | CASSLTAGLQETQYF | TGTGCCAGCAGCTTAACGGCAGGACTTCAAGAGACCCAGTACTTC
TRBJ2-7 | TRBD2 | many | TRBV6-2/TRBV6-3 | CASSYYLRPGGENYEQYF | TGTGCCAGCAGTTATTACCTAAGGCCGGGGGGAGAGAACTACGAGCAGTACTTC
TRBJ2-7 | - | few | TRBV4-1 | CASSQGQVSYEQYF | TGCGCCAGCAGCCAAGGACAAGTCTCCTACGAGCAGTACTTC
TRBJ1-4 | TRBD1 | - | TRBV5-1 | CASSSQGPNEKLFF | TGCGCCAGCAGCTCACAGGGGCCTAATGAAAAACTGTTTTTT
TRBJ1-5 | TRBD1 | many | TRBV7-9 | CASSLGTGPIVPQHF | TGTGCCAGCAGCTTAGGGACAGGCCCCATTGTGCCCCAGCATTTT
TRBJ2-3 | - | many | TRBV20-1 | CSARESGTEAQYF | TGCAGTGCTAGAGAGTCGGGGACTGAGGCGCAGTATTTT
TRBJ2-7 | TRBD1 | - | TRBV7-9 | CASSPSPGTGSHEQYF | TGTGCCAGCAGCCCATCCCCCGGGACAGGGAGCCACGAGCAGTACTTC
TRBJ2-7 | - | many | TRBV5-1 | CASSLGLPAGYEQYF | TGCGCCAGCAGCCTAGGACTACCTGCCGGCTACGAGCAGTACTTC
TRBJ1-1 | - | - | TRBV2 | CASGLHTEAFF | TGTGCCAGCGGTCTTCATACTGAAGCTTTCTTT
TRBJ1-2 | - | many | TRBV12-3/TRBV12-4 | CASSSSLSANYGYTF | TGTGCCAGCAGTAGCTCGCTTTCAGCTAACTATGGCTACACCTTC
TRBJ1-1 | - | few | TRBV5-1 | CASSLRVGDTEAFF | TGCGCCAGCAGCTTGAGGGTTGGGGACACTGAAGCTTTCTTT
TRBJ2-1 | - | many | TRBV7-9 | CASSLGLRNEQFF | TGTGCCAGCAGCTTAGGCCTACGAAATGAGCAGTTCTTC
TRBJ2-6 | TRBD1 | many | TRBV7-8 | CASSRRRPGQGLEAGANVLTF | TGTGCCAGCAGCCGACGCCGCCCGGGACAGGGGTTGGAAGCAGGGGCCAACGTCCTGACTTTC
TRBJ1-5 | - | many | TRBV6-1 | CASSPQPTQPQHF | TGTGCCAGCAGTCCTCAACCCACTCAGCCCCAGCATTTT
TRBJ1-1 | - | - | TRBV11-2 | CASRRTSANTEAFF | TGTGCCAGCAGGAGAACATCGGCGAACACTGAAGCTTTCTTT
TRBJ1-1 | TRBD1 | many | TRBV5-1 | CASTLTGMNTEAFF | TGCGCCAGCACCCTGACAGGGATGAACACTGAAGCTTTCTTT
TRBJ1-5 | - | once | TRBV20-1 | CSARGGTGQPQHF | TGCAGTGCTAGAGGGGGCACAGGCCAGCCCCAGCATTTT